This entry lists 18 T cell receptor beta chains sequenced from one sample in a study of CD8+ T cells in alopecia areata. Treatment denoted: oral pan-JAK inhibitor, 5-10 mg twice daily. Extracted RNA was reverse transcribed into cDNA, the sequencing template. The method was immunoSEQ multiplex PCR; TCRdb's version includes in-frame clones alone and lacks a portion of them. The table shows approximately 190,000 clones, with more than 45% occurring only once. This sample comprised CD4+ T cells sorted from blood, obtained at week 24, from a patient treated with tofacitinib. The receptors were sampled from a human donor with alopecia areata.

The chain recombines TRBV7-2 with TRBJ2-1; D is perhaps TRBD1 (6 bases). V shed 5 bases and J shed 7 bases, with 15 bases lying between them. This CDR3 has 14 amino acids. Germline V gene sequence: CDR1 SGHTA, CDR2 FQGNSA. CDR3 sequence reads: CASSASTGLNEQFF. The CDR3, as DNA: TGTGCCAGCAGCGCATCAACAGGGTTGAATGAGCAGTTCTTC.

The CDR3 spells CSVFDRGHGYTF. For the CDR3, the DNA is TGCAGCGTATTCGACAGGGGGCATGGCTACACCTTC. The chain couples TRBV29-1 to TRBJ1-2, with TRBD1 identical over 10 bases. The CDR3 contains 12 residues. The germline V gene has CDR1 SQVTM and CDR2 ANQGSEA. With V trimmed by 6 bases and J by 6 bases, 4 bases remained unmatched.

The gene calls are TRBV7-7 and TRBJ2-5; 12 nucleotides align to TRBD1. The CDR3 sequence is 18 residues long. Trimming removed 3 bases from V and 5 bases from J; junction bases left unmatched: 13. The V gene's germline CDR1 is SSHAT and CDR2 FNYEAQ (reference sequence). The CDR3 loop reads CASSLQASVGQGAETQYF. Here the CDR3 DNA reads TGTGCCAGCAGCTTGCAGGCTAGCGTGGGACAGGGGGCTGAGACCCAGTACTTC.

This clone was counted a few times. The chain employs TRBV9 and TRBJ2-1; D gene unclear. The CDR3 covers 16 residues. Between the trimmed V and J ends, which lost 2 bases and 5 bases, there was a span of 17 bases. CDR1 is SGDLS and CDR2 is YYNGEE in the germline V gene. The CDR3 bases are TGTGCCAGCAGCGTCCATGGGCCTCCTGAGAACAATGAGCAGTTCTTC. As protein: CASSVHGPPENNEQFF.

J is TRBJ1-1 and V is TRBV19; no definite D call. The V end lost 5 bases, the J end lost 1 base, and 11 bases lay between the germline ends. The CDR3 has 14 residues. CDR1 and CDR2 from the germline V gene are LNHDA and SQIVND (reference sequence). In DNA, the CDR3 is TGTGCCAGTAGTCCCCGGACTGGGAACACTGAAGCTTTCTTT. Protein sequence: CASSPRTGNTEAFF.

The V call is TRBV25-1, the J call TRBJ2-1, with TRBD2 matching over 9 bases. V lost 3 bases and J lost 3; bases outside the gene matches: 6. CDR3 length: 16 residues. Germline values: CDR1 MGHDK, CDR2 SYGVNS. CDR3 protein: CASSDAAGGVYNEQFF. CDR3 bases: TGTGCCAGCAGTGATGCAGCGGGAGGAGTCTACAATGAGCAGTTCTTC. The full variable domain, rest sourced from reference TRBV25-1 and TRBJ2-1, is EADIYQTPRYLVIGTGKKITLECSQTMGHDKMYWYQQDPGMELHLIHYSYGVNSTEKGDLSSESTVSRIRTEHFPLTLESARPSHTSQYLCASSDAAGGVYNEQFFGPGTRLTVL.

This clone was seen more than once but under ten times. V usage is TRBV7-8 and J usage is TRBJ1-2; TRBD1 matches 8 bases. Germline V lookup: CDR1 SGHVS, CDR2 FQNEAQ. This CDR3 has 15 amino acids. The junction had 7 bases not matched to a gene; V was cut back by 5 bases and J by 2 bases. Written as DNA, the CDR3 is TGTGCCAGCAGCCCTAGCAGGGGGCGCAACTATGGCTACACCTTC. It specifies CASSPSRGRNYGYTF.

This clone was detected once. The chain joins TRBV6-4 to TRBJ1-5; D is unresolved. Germline V gives CDR1 MRHNA, CDR2 SNTAGT. V lost 4 bases to trimming and J lost 7 bases, with 11 bases between them. This CDR3 region has 13 residues. The CDR3 coding sequence is TGTGCCAGCAGTGTGAGGGTAAACCAGCCCCAGCATTTT. Encoded protein: CASSVRVNQPQHF.

This clone was seen a single time. This sequence joins TRBV10-3 and TRBJ1-2; maybe TRBD1 (5 bases). CDR1 is ENHRY, CDR2 SYGVKD, per germline. The V and J ends lost 3 bases and 8 bases respectively, with 16 bases between them. The CDR3 spans 14 residues. The CDR3 here is CAISDGPGQLGYTF. CDR3 coding DNA: TGTGCCATCAGTGACGGTCCAGGGCAATTAGGCTACACCTTC.

As concerns this clone: This same CDR3 is encoded by further DNA sequences in the sample. V is TRBV28 and J is TRBJ2-7, with no clear D. The length of the CDR3 is 11 residues. Germline V lookup: CDR1 MDHEN, CDR2 SYDVKM. V was clipped by 6 bases and J by 4 bases, with 7 bases between them. The CDR3 loop reads CASSRYYEQYF. The CDR3 coding sequence is TGTGCCAGCAGCCGTTATTACGAGCAGTACTTC. Variable domain in full (rest from reference TRBV28 and TRBJ2-7): DVKVTQSSRYLVKRTGEKVFLECVQDMDHENMFWYRQDPGLGLRLIYFSYDVKMKEKGDIPEGYSVSREKKERFSLILESASTNQTSMYLCASSRYYEQYFGPGTRLTVT.

The V gene is TRBV27, the J gene TRBJ2-3; D gene uncertain. V was pared by 5 bases and J by 2 bases, with 5 bases between. The CDR3 extends over 12 amino acids. Germline lookup yields CDR1 MNHEY and CDR2 SMNVEV (reference sequence). CDR3 coding DNA: TGTGCCAGCAGTGGTAACACAGATACGCAGTATTTT. As protein: CASSGNTDTQYF.

The chain combines TRBV5-1 with TRBJ2-3; D may be TRBD1 or TRBD2 (5 bases each). CDR1 is SGHRS and CDR2 is YFSETQ in the germline V gene. Trimming took off 4 bases at V and 1 base at J, with 16 bases between the two ends. This CDR3 has 16 amino acids. In nucleotides, the CDR3 is TGCGCCAGCAGCGGGGCCGTTCATAGCGGCACAGATACGCAGTATTTT. It translates to CASSGAVHSGTDTQYF. Combining the CDR3 with reference TRBV5-1 and TRBJ2-3 gives the whole variable domain KAGVTQTPRYLIKTRGQQVTLSCSPISGHRSVSWYQQTPGQGLQFLFEYFSETQRNKGNFPGRFSGRQFSNSRSEMNVSTLELGDSALYLCASSGAVHSGTDTQYFGPGTRLTVL.

J is TRBJ2-7 and V is TRBV5-1; 9 bases agree with TRBD1. Germline-derived CDR1 and CDR2 are SGHRS and YFSETQ. The CDR3 contains 13 residues. Losses at the gene ends were 4 bases for V and 2 bases for J; bases not matched to a gene: 1. CDR3 bases: TGCGCCAGCAGCGGGGACAGGGCCTACGAGCAGTACTTC. Its protein is CASSGDRAYEQYF.

Concerning this clone: Other DNA sequences in the sample encode the same CDR3. The genes are TRBV7-2 and TRBJ2-5, with a tentative D call TRBD1 (7 bases). Germline values: CDR1 SGHTA, CDR2 FQGNSA. Trimming pared 0 bases from V and 4 bases from J, leaving 12 bases between. The CDR3 runs to 15 residues. The CDR3 region is CASSLARQGGETQYF. CDR3 DNA sequence: TGTGCCAGCAGCTTAGCGCGACAGGGAGGAGAGACCCAGTACTTC.

The chain combines TRBV14 with TRBJ2-5, with unresolved D. The length of the CDR3 is 12 residues. The V end lost 4 bases, the J end lost 2 bases, and 5 bases lay between the germline ends. The germline CDR1 and CDR2 sequences are SGHDN and FVKESK. This CDR3 is CASSRLQETQYF. The DNA for the CDR3 is TGTGCCAGCAGCCGCCTGCAAGAGACCCAGTACTTC.

This clone turned up a few times. This chain connects TRBV28 to TRBJ1-2, with D unclear. V lost 3 bases, J lost 8 bases, and 10 bases lay in between. The CDR3 loop spans 12 amino acids. Per germline, CDR1 MDHEN and CDR2 SYDVKM. CDR3 DNA: TGTGCCAGCAGTTTTGGGAGTAGAGGCTACACCTTC. Its translation is CASSFGSRGYTF.

V usage is TRBV5-1 and J usage is TRBJ2-1; TRBD2 agrees at 16 bases. The germline V gene encodes CDR1 SGHRS and CDR2 YFSETQ. CDR3 size: 15 residues. Losses at the gene ends were 4 bases for V and 9 bases for J; bases not matched to a gene: 4. Here the CDR3 reads CASSGGTSGRAEQFF. The CDR3 coding sequence is TGCGCCAGCAGCGGCGGGACTAGCGGGAGGGCTGAGCAGTTCTTC.

Concerning this clone itself: Other DNA sequences in the sample encode the same CDR3. The V gene is TRBV4-3, the J gene TRBJ1-5, with D possibly matching TRBD1 (5 bases). Per germline, CDR1 LGHNA and CDR2 YSLEER. The ends were cut back, 0 bases at V and 0 bases at J, with 9 bases in the middle. The CDR3 consists of 16 residues. The CDR3 is CASSQESGGSNQPQHF. The DNA for the CDR3 is TGCGCCAGCAGCCAAGAATCGGGGGGTAGCAATCAGCCCCAGCATTTT.